This TCR beta chain was obtained from a study of cytomegalovirus exposure and HLA in healthy donors. The V end lost 5 bases, the J end lost 11 bases, and 15 bases lay between the germline ends. CDR1 is MDHEN and CDR2 is SYDVKM in the germline V gene. There are 13 residues in the CDR3. The PCR contained 60 Vbeta and 13 Jbeta primers. Libraries were prepared by immunoSEQ multiplex PCR; TCRdb keeps only in-frame clonotypes and omits some of them. This table has 130,000 to 150,000 clones, 74% appearing once. This TCR derives from a man aged 18 to 30 in good health and CMV-seropositive. The chain employs TRBV28 and TRBJ1-4; D is possibly TRBD1 (5 bases). Material for sequencing was PBMCs. CDR3 DNA sequence: TGTGCCAGCAGTCAACCTAGGGGCCATAAACTGTTTTTT. Its translation: CASSQPRGHKLFF.